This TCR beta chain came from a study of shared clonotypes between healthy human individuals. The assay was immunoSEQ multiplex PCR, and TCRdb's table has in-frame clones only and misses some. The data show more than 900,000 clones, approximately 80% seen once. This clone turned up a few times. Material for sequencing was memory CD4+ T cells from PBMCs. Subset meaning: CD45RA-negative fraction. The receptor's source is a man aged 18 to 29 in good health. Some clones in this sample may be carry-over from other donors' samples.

CDR3 DNA: TGTGCCAGCAGCTTGTGGGGGGGAGAGACCCAGTACTTC. This encodes CASSLWGGETQYF. The genes are TRBV13 and TRBJ2-5; the match to TRBD2 covers 7 bases. In germline, CDR1 is PRHDT, CDR2 FYEKMQ (reference sequence). J was trimmed by 4 bases and V by 3 bases; bases with no gene match: 2. The CDR3 runs 13 residues.